A selection of T cell receptor beta chains follows, all from one sample in a study of prognosis after radiotherapy for stage I lung cancer. One entry per CDR3 protein results from TCRdb running MiXCR on the multiplex PCR reads. The data show about 31,000 distinct CDR3 sequences, around 30% seen once. Sequenced material: PBMCs, taken before or after stereotactic body radiation therapy (not recorded which). These receptors came from a donor at least 50 years old with non-small cell lung cancer. Both conserved end residues are part of each CDR3. D genes are given only for firm matches. Clone size appears in some rows only: once, few, many, or a class for an expanded clone.

many	TRBV19	TRBJ2-3	TRBD2	TGTGCCACAAGGGGTGAGCGGGAGGGTAGGGAGAACACAGATACGCAGTATTTT	CATRGEREGRENTDTQYF
NA	TRBV19	TRBJ2-1	NA	TGTGCCAGTAGACAAGGACACTACAATGAGCAATTCTTC	CASRQGHYNEQFF
many	TRBV24-1	TRBJ1-6	TRBD1	TGTGCCACCTCCGGGACAGGGAACTCACCCCTCCACTTT	CATSGTGNSPLHF
many	TRBV20-1	TRBJ1-2	TRBD1	TGCAGTGCTAGAGCCCGGACAGGGAAGAGTGGCTACACCTTC	CSARARTGKSGYTF
many	TRBV7-9	TRBJ2-7	NA	TGTGCCAGCAGCTTAGGGAGGGGTTACGAGCAGTACTTC	CASSLGRGYEQYF
many	TRBV20-1	TRBJ2-3	TRBD2	TGCAGTGCTAGAGAGGGGACTAGCGGCACAGATACGCAGTATTTT	CSAREGTSGTDTQYF
medium-sized	TRBV24-1	TRBJ1-6	NA	TGTGCCACCAGTGACACCGGGGCACCCCTCCACTTT	CATSDTGAPLHF
many	TRBV15	TRBJ2-7	NA	TGTGCCACCAGCAGAGGTCAGTTCTCCTACGAGCAGTACTTC	CATSRGQFSYEQYF
many	TRBV5-1	TRBJ2-1	NA	TGCGCCACCCAAATGGGGGGGGACAGTTACAATGAGCAGTTCTTC	CATQMGGDSYNEQFF
NA	TRBV27	TRBJ1-1	NA	TGTGCCAGCAAGGGGTCAACCAAAGCTTTCTTT	CASKGSTKAFF
NA	TRBV5-4	TRBJ2-1	NA	TGTGCCAGCGGCTTGAGATATCGGGTGTACAATGAGCAGTTCTTC	CASGLRYRVYNEQFF
NA	TRBV12-3/TRBV12-4	TRBJ2-7	TRBD2	TGTGCCAGCAGTGAAGCTAGCGGTTTCTACGAGCAGTACTTC	CASSEASGFYEQYF
many	TRBV30	TRBJ1-1	TRBD1	TGTGCCTGGATCTGGGGAAGGGGGCGGGTTGAAGCTTTCTTT	CAWIWGRGRVEAFF
many	TRBV5-1	TRBJ1-1	NA	TGCGCCAGCAGCCAAGGGACCGGCTACACTGAAGCTTTCTTT	CASSQGTGYTEAFF
many	TRBV7-9	TRBJ2-7	TRBD1	TGTGCCAGCAGCTTGGAGTACGGGGACAGACCCTACGAGCAGTACTTC	CASSLEYGDRPYEQYF
many	TRBV4-2	TRBJ1-5	NA	TGTGCCAGCAGCCAAGTCGGAGGGGGCAATCAGCCCCAGCATTTT	CASSQVGGGNQPQHF
many	TRBV9	TRBJ2-7	TRBD1	TGTGCCAGCAGCACGACAGGGTTCAACGAGCAGTACTTC	CASSTTGFNEQYF
many	TRBV7-9	TRBJ2-7	TRBD2	TGTGCCAGCAGCTTACGTTCTGGCGGGAGGGCCTTGTACGAGCAGTACTTC	CASSLRSGGRALYEQYF